This T cell receptor beta chain comes out of a study of cytomegalovirus exposure and HLA in healthy donors. Primers: 60 Vbeta forward and 13 Jbeta reverse. Sequencing used immunoSEQ multiplex PCR; TCRdb keeps in-frame clones, though not all of them. The repertoire holds under 200,000 clones, with 60% to 80% as singletons. The study's findings and limits: Some V segments (TRBV6-2 and TRBV6-3 among them) were excluded as indistinguishable. Later analysis placed DRB1 highest and HLA-C lowest in TCR association rates, which differed by HLA locus.

This clone has a single count. Antigen unknown. CDR1 and CDR2 (germline): SNHLY, FYNNEI. The CDR3 runs to 13 residues. Between the trimmed V and J ends, which lost 7 bases and 5 bases, there was a span of 12 bases. This rearrangement joins TRBV2 to TRBJ1-5; tentatively, D is TRBD1 (5 bases). This sequence was found in a man aged 50-60 years in good health and CMV-seropositive. Sequencing used PBMCs. The CDR3 nucleotides read TGTGCCAGCACAGGGATTCCCTATCAGCCCCAGCATTTT. Translating gives CASTGIPYQPQHF.